The 23 T cell receptor beta chains presented below share a single source sample, sequenced in a study of blood T cell repertoires in COVID-19. Here immunoSEQ multiplex PCR was the method, and the copy in TCRdb shows in-frame clones only, minus some. This sample has under 25,000 clones, with approximately 90% found just once. Sample: peripheral blood. These receptors all come from a human donor with active COVID-19. The donor label of this sample is uncertain.

This chain links TRBV16 with TRBJ2-7, with 8 bases that match TRBD1. V lost 4 bases and J lost 3; bases outside the gene matches: 17. Germline loops: CDR1 KGHSY, CDR2 FQNENV. The CDR3 sequence is 18 residues long. CDR3 in DNA: TGTGCCAGCAGCCCCTCTGGACAGGGTGGCTCACGGGGCTACGAGCAGTACTTC. It yields the protein CASSPSGQGGSRGYEQYF.

V usage is TRBV6-6 and J usage is TRBJ1-5, with TRBD1 identical over 7 bases. V lost 6 bases to trimming and J lost 5 bases; unmatched junction nucleotides: 7. The CDR3 is made up of 14 amino acids. Germline assignment: CDR1 MNHNY and CDR2 SVGAGI (reference sequence). The CDR3: CASRRGQVDQPQHF. The CDR3 DNA reads TGTGCCAGCAGGCGAGGACAGGTCGATCAGCCCCAGCATTTT.

This chain joins TRBV19 and TRBJ2-7; weak D call: TRBD2 (5 bases). The CDR3 loop spans 13 amino acids. V dropped 3 bases and J dropped 4 bases, with 10 bases sitting between them. Looked up from germline, CDR1 is LNHDA and CDR2 is SQIVND (reference sequence). The CDR3 nucleotides read TGTGCCAGTAGTATGAGGGAAGGATACGAGCAGTACTTC. Its translation is CASSMREGYEQYF.

In DNA form, the CDR3 reads TGTGCCAGCAGCCCCCGGGCAGATACGCAGTATTTT. Its protein is CASSPRADTQYF. The chain joins TRBV7-8 to TRBJ2-3; no reliable D call. Between the trimmed V and J ends, which lost 5 bases and 4 bases, there was a span of 7 bases. The CDR3 runs 12 residues. The germline V gene has CDR1 SGHVS and CDR2 FQNEAQ. The whole variable domain, remainder taken from reference TRBV7-8 and TRBJ2-3, is GAGVSQSPRYKVAKRGQDVALRCDPISGHVSLFWYQQALGQGPEFLTYFQNEAQLDKSGLPSDRFFAERPEGSVSTLKIQRTQQEDSAVYLCASSPRADTQYFGPGTRLTVL.

J is TRBJ2-1 and V is TRBV29-1; D perhaps matches TRBD1 (5 bases). CDR1 SQVTM and CDR2 ANQGSEA come from the germline V gene. The CDR3 covers 14 residues. Trimming pared 3 bases from V and 9 bases from J, leaving 18 bases between. CDR3 DNA: TGCAGCGTTGAGGCTGGGCAGGGTTTAGGTGAGCAGTTCTTC. This codes for CSVEAGQGLGEQFF.

The rearrangement joins TRBV10-3 to TRBJ1-3, with D unresolved. This CDR3 is 16 amino acids long. The germline CDR1 and CDR2 sequences are ENHRY and SYGVKD. The germline V and J ends were trimmed by 0 bases and 0 bases, with 9 bases remaining between them. The CDR3 loop reads CAISESGPNSGNTIYF. As DNA, the CDR3 is TGTGCCATCAGTGAGTCTGGGCCGAACTCTGGAAACACCATATATTTT.

CDR3 sequence (DNA): TGTGCCAGCAGCTTAGGGGGGCCCGAAGGGGCCGGGGAGCTGTTTTTT. Its protein is CASSLGGPEGAGELFF. The chain uses TRBV11-3 and TRBJ2-2, with a tentative D call TRBD1 (6 bases). The germline V gene encodes CDR1 SGHNT and CDR2 YENEEA. This CDR3 region has 16 residues. V dropped 1 base and J dropped 6 bases, with 15 bases sitting between them.

This clone was found once. This chain connects TRBV29-1 to TRBJ2-7; 8 bases align to TRBD2. Germline-derived CDR1 and CDR2 are SQVTM and ANQGSEA. The V gene end was trimmed by 6 bases and the J gene end by 3 bases; junction bases not matched to a gene: 7. The CDR3 runs 13 residues. The CDR3 nucleotides are TGCAGCGTCCGGGGGGGTATCGGCTACGAGCAGTACTTC. Translating it yields CSVRGGIGYEQYF.

This chain links TRBV18 with TRBJ2-5; D gene unclear. Germline CDR1 and CDR2: KGHSH and LQKENI. CDR3 length: 13 amino acids. V was shortened by 4 bases and J by 1 base, with 7 bases between the two germline ends. CDR3 protein: CASSRAVQETQYF. In DNA form, the CDR3 reads TGTGCCAGCTCACGGGCAGTCCAAGAGACCCAGTACTTC.

V is TRBV11-3 and J is TRBJ1-4, with D possibly being TRBD1 (6 bases). The CDR3 is 15 amino acids. Germline CDR1 SGHNT, CDR2 YENEEA. Trimming cost V 4 bases and J 5 bases, with 14 bases left between them. CDR3 sequence (DNA): TGTGCCAGCAGCTATCGACAGGCCGGGAATGAAAAACTGTTTTTT. Amino acid sequence: CASSYRQAGNEKLFF.

This chain connects TRBV6-6 to TRBJ1-1, with a tentative D call TRBD1 (6 bases). The germline V and J ends were trimmed by 6 bases and 3 bases, with 14 bases remaining between them. Germline CDR1 is MNHNY and CDR2 is SVGAGI (reference sequence). This CDR3 is 14 amino acids long. Here the CDR3 reads CASRGGAADTEAFF. The CDR3 DNA reads TGTGCCAGCAGAGGGGGAGCGGCGGACACTGAAGCTTTCTTT.

The chain recombines TRBV30 with TRBJ1-5, with D tentatively TRBD1 (5 bases). The germline gives CDR1 GTSNPN, CDR2 SVGIG (reference sequence). This CDR3 spans 15 amino acids. With 0 bases removed from V and 6 bases from J, the gap between germline ends came to 15 bases. The CDR3 bases are TGTGCCTGGAGTGTGGGCAGGGTCGGGAGTCAGCCCCAGCATTTT. It encodes CAWSVGRVGSQPQHF. The variable domain in full, with the rest retrieved from reference TRBV30 and TRBJ1-5, is SQTIHQWPATLVQPVGSPLSLECTVEGTSNPNLYWYRQAAGRGLQLLFYSVGIGQISSEVPQNLSASRPQDRQFILSSKKLLLSDSGFYLCAWSVGRVGSQPQHFGDGTRLSIL.

The V and J genes are TRBV2 and TRBJ1-3; the match to TRBD1 covers 7 bases. Unmatched junction bases numbered 4, after V lost 5 bases and J lost 0 bases. The CDR3 contains 15 residues. The germline gives CDR1 SNHLY, CDR2 FYNNEI. CDR3 residues: CASSLDRSSGNTIYF. In DNA form, the CDR3 reads TGTGCCAGCAGTCTGGACAGGAGCTCTGGAAACACCATATATTTT. Full variable domain (remainder filled in from reference TRBV2 and TRBJ1-3): EPEVTQTPSHQVTQMGQEVILRCVPISNHLYFYWYRQILGQKVEFLVSFYNNEISEKSEIFDDQFSVERPDGSNFTLKIRSTKLEDSAMYFCASSLDRSSGNTIYFGEGSWLTVV.

This clone has more than one count but fewer than ten. The chain is built from TRBV5-1 and TRBJ2-7; 7 positions agree with TRBD2. Germline V gene sequence: CDR1 SGHRS, CDR2 YFSETQ. V lost 3 bases to trimming and J lost 2 bases; unmatched junction nucleotides: 11. The CDR3 contains 16 residues. Here the CDR3 DNA reads TGCGCCAGCAGCTCCATCTCTACTAGCGTCGCCTACGAGCAGTACTTC. Its translation is CASSSISTSVAYEQYF.

The V gene is TRBV13, the J gene TRBJ2-7, with D possibly TRBD1 on 6 matching bases. The V gene's germline CDR1 is PRHDT and CDR2 FYEKMQ (reference sequence). V was cut by 8 bases and J by 6 bases, with 23 bases left in between. The CDR3 is 15 residues long. CDR3 protein: CASQNLPTGSGEQYF. DNA for the CDR3: TGTGCCAGCCAAAACCTCCCTACAGGGTCGGGCGAGCAGTACTTC.

The chain carries TRBV7-9 and TRBJ2-3; 14 nucleotides line up with TRBD2. V lost 5 bases to trimming and J lost 4 bases; unmatched junction nucleotides: 2. Germline CDR1 and CDR2: SEHNR and FQNEAQ (reference sequence). This CDR3 contains 15 residues. Here the CDR3 reads CASSPGLAGADTQYF. The CDR3 DNA sequence: TGTGCCAGCAGCCCGGGACTAGCGGGAGCAGATACGCAGTATTTT.

The chain links TRBV5-8 to TRBJ1-1; TRBD1 matches at 8 bases. With V trimmed by 5 bases and J by 5 bases, 5 bases remained unmatched. This CDR3 is 13 amino acids long. Germline V gene sequence: CDR1 SGHTS, CDR2 YDEGEE. The CDR3 DNA follows: TGTGCCAGCAGAACAGGGGGTTGGACTGAAGCTTTCTTT. Protein product: CASRTGGWTEAFF. Combining the CDR3 with reference TRBV5-8 and TRBJ1-1 gives the whole variable domain EAGVTQSPTHLIKTRGQQATLRCSPISGHTSVYWYQQALGLGLQFLLWYDEGEERNRGNFPPRFSGRQFPNYSSELNVNALELEDSALYLCASRTGGWTEAFFGQGTRLTVV.

This chain joins TRBV7-6 and TRBJ2-3; no clear D gene. V was pared by 5 bases and J by 4 bases, with 16 bases between. The CDR3 consists of 15 residues. The germline V gene has CDR1 SGHVS and CDR2 FNYEAQ. The chain's CDR3 is CASSLLGSGADTQYF. CDR3 nucleotide sequence: TGTGCCAGCAGCCTCCTGGGCTCCGGCGCAGATACGCAGTATTTT.

V gene TRBV7-9 combines with J gene TRBJ2-3; no firm D call. This CDR3 spans 12 amino acids. Trimming took 5 bases from V and 14 from J, leaving 17 bases between them. Germline lookup yields CDR1 SEHNR and CDR2 FQNEAQ (reference sequence). The CDR3 DNA reads TGTGCCAGCAGCCACCCCCGTAGCAAAGGGTATTTT. Translated, it gives CASSHPRSKGYF.

J is TRBJ2-3 and V is TRBV9, with 7 bases fitting TRBD1. The length of the CDR3 is 16 residues. Trimming removed 4 bases from V and 1 base from J; junction bases left unmatched: 9. Germline loops: CDR1 SGDLS, CDR2 YYNGEE. This chain's CDR3 is CASSLTTGIGTDTQYF. The CDR3 DNA reads TGTGCCAGCAGCTTAACGACAGGGATCGGCACAGATACGCAGTATTTT.

The chain employs TRBV6-5 and TRBJ2-6; no firm D call. V was trimmed by 6 bases and J by 1 base, leaving 10 bases between them. Germline CDR1 MNHEY, CDR2 SVGAGI. This CDR3 comprises 15 residues. The CDR3 DNA follows: TGTGCCAGCAGCCTCCGAGATTCTGGGGCCAACGTCCTGACTTTC. It yields the protein CASSLRDSGANVLTF.

The chain recombines TRBV19 with TRBJ2-2, with a weak D call TRBD1 (5 bases). The CDR3 has 14 residues. Germline loops: CDR1 LNHDA, CDR2 SQIVND (reference sequence). Trimming stripped 7 bases from V and 3 bases from J, with 12 bases between. This CDR3 is CASKGNWDTGELFF. CDR3 in DNA: TGTGCCAGTAAGGGGAATTGGGACACCGGGGAGCTGTTTTTT.

The chain combines TRBV6-1 with TRBJ1-5; the D gene is possibly TRBD1 (5 bases). This CDR3 is built from 14 residues. Trimming cost V 6 bases and J 0 bases, with 9 bases left between them. Germline lookup yields CDR1 MNHNS and CDR2 SASEGT. This CDR3 is CASSQTVSNQPQHF. The DNA for the CDR3 is TGTGCCAGCAGCCAGACAGTTAGCAATCAGCCCCAGCATTTT.